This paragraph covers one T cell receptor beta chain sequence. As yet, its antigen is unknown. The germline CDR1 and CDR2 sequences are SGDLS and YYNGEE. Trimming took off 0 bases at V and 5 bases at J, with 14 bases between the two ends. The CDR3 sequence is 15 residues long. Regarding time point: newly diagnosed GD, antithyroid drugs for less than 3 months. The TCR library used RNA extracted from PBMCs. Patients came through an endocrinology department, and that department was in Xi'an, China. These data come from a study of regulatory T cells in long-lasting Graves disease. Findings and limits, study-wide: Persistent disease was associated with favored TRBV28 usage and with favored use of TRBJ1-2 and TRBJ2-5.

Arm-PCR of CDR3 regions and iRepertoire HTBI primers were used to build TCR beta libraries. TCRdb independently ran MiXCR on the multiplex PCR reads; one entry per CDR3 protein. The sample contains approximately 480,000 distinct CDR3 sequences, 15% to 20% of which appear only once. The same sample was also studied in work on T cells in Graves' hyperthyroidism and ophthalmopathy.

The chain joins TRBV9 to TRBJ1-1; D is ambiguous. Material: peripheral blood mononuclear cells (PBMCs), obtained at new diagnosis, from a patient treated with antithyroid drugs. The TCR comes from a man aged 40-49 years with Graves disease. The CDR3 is CASSVEGDSLTEAFF. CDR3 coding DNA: TGTGCCAGCAGCGTAGAGGGAGATTCCCTTACTGAAGCTTTCTTT.